This TCR beta chain was sequenced for a study of blood T cell repertoires in COVID-19. CDR3 length: 15 residues. CDR1 and CDR2 from the germline V gene are MNHEY and SVGEGT. The germline V and J ends were trimmed by 2 bases and 8 bases, with 13 bases remaining between them. Sequencing was performed with immunoSEQ multiplex PCR; in TCRdb, only in-frame clones are kept and a portion is missing. The sample holds more than 200,000 clones, around 84% seen once. Sequencing used peripheral blood. This TCR came from a woman older than 75 with COVID-19, enrolled during active disease. The chain joins TRBV6-2 or TRBV6-3 to TRBJ1-6; D may be TRBD1 (5 bases). CDR3 amino acids: CASSYGAIVYSPLHF. The CDR3 DNA reads as TGTGCCAGCAGTTACGGGGCCATAGTTTATTCACCCCTCCACTTT.